This passage covers 19 T cell receptor beta chains from one sample sequenced in a study of cytomegalovirus exposure and HLA in healthy donors. Both 60 Vbeta primers and 13 Jbeta primers went into the PCR. The protocol was immunoSEQ multiplex PCR, while the TCRdb copy is restricted to in-frame clones and leaves out a portion. Among 150,000 to 200,000 clones listed, more than 70% were seen once. The sequencing input was PBMCs. The receptors were gathered from a girl aged 10 to 17 in good health and CMV-seronegative.

This chain links TRBV7-6 with TRBJ2-5, with 7 bases lining up with TRBD2. The J call is doubtful: the DNA matches TRBJ2-7 better. This CDR3 has 13 amino acids. Per the germline V gene, CDR1 is SGHVS and CDR2 is FNYEAQ. CDR3 in DNA: TGTGCCAGCAGCTCGTCGGGGGGCTACGAGCAGTACTTC. Encoded protein: CASSSSGGYEQYF.

Details on this clone: Compared with germline, one end of the junction differs, possibly owing to a read error. The J gene is TRBJ2-7, the V gene TRBV7-6; 8 bases are shared with TRBD1. The length of the CDR3 is 14 residues. Germline-derived CDR1 and CDR2 are SGHVS and FNYEAQ. The CDR3 DNA reads as TGTGCCAGCAGCCGCGGACAGGGATCCTACGAGCAGTCCTTC. Its translation: CASSRGQGSYEQSF.

The chain couples TRBV21-1 to TRBJ1-5; the table names TRBD1, a call not compared with the DNA. TRBV21-1 is shown as a pseudogene. The CDR3 totals 11 residues. CDR3 residues: CAAQSNQPQHF. CDR3 DNA: TGTGCGGCCCAGAGCAATCAGCCCCAGCATTTT.

The genes are TRBV2 and TRBJ2-2; 12 bases are shared with TRBD2. Germline CDR1 SNHLY, CDR2 FYNNEI. V was clipped by 7 bases and J by 3 bases; unmatched bases: 6. The CDR3 is made up of 16 amino acids. This chain's CDR3 is CASISSGGVDTGELFF. The CDR3 nucleotides read TGTGCCAGCATATCTAGCGGGGGGGTAGACACCGGGGAGCTGTTTTTT.

This clone was detected only a few times. The gene calls are TRBV5-5 and TRBJ1-1; D is uncertain. CDR1 and CDR2 (germline): SGHKS, YYEKEE (reference sequence). With 2 bases removed from V and 0 bases from J, the gap between germline ends came to 8 bases. The CDR3 is made up of 14 amino acids. CDR3 nucleotide sequence: TGTGCCAGCAGCTTCCTCGGGGTGAACACTGAAGCTTTCTTT. Amino acid sequence: CASSFLGVNTEAFF. The entire variable domain, with the rest obtained from reference TRBV5-5 and TRBJ1-1, is as follows: DAGVTQSPTHLIKTRGQQVTLRCSPISGHKSVSWYQQVLGQGPQFIFQYYEKEERGRGNFPDRFSARQFPNYSSELNVNALLLGDSALYLCASSFLGVNTEAFFGQGTRLTVV.

A few counts support this clone. The CDR3 region is CATSRDTIRQGTLEAFF. CDR3 in DNA: TGTGCCACCAGCAGAGACACAATCCGCCAGGGGACGCTTGAAGCTTTCTTT. This chain connects TRBV15 to TRBJ1-1, with D possibly TRBD1 on 6 matching bases. The V gene lost 0 bases and the J gene lost 7 bases, with 21 bases spanning the gap. Looked up from germline, CDR1 is LNHNV and CDR2 is YYDKDF (reference sequence). The length of the CDR3 is 17 residues.

The chain is built from TRBV5-1 and TRBJ2-1; 15 nucleotides align to TRBD2. V lost 4 bases and J lost 4; bases outside the gene matches: 9. This CDR3 spans 18 amino acids. Germline V CDR1 and CDR2: SGHRS, YFSETQ. The CDR3 region is CASSPSGTSGGPYNEQFF. DNA for the CDR3: TGCGCCAGCAGCCCCTCGGGGACTAGCGGGGGGCCTTACAATGAGCAGTTCTTC.

The V call is TRBV28, the J call TRBJ2-7, with 10 bases matching TRBD1. The germline gives CDR1 MDHEN, CDR2 SYDVKM. The CDR3 length is 13 residues. Trimming at V came to 10 bases and at J to 6 bases, leaving 9 bases not matched to a gene. The CDR3 protein is CAILRDRGSEQYF. CDR3 nucleotide sequence: TGTGCCATCCTTAGGGACAGGGGCTCCGAGCAGTACTTC.

The V gene is TRBV7-8, the J gene TRBJ1-2; a possible D gene is TRBD1 (5 bases). This CDR3 region has 13 residues. Trimming left V 5 bases short and J 5 bases short, with 12 bases between. CDR1 and CDR2 from the germline V gene are SGHVS and FQNEAQ. The DNA of the CDR3 is TGTGCCAGCAGCCCACAGGTCCAATATGGCTACACCTTC. Protein product: CASSPQVQYGYTF.

This clone came up once. The J gene is TRBJ1-1, the V gene TRBV7-8, with D maybe TRBD1 (5 bases). The CDR3 loop spans 13 amino acids. Germline-derived CDR1 and CDR2 are SGHVS and FQNEAQ. Trimming pared 1 base from V and 5 bases from J, leaving 8 bases between. The CDR3 is CASSLGGETEAFF. The CDR3 region has the DNA TGTGCCAGCAGCTTAGGGGGGGAAACTGAAGCTTTCTTT.

The rearrangement joins TRBV6-4 to TRBJ1-1; D call uncertain. V was clipped by 4 bases and J by 1 base, with 10 bases between them. CDR3 length equals 14 residues. The germline gives CDR1 MRHNA, CDR2 SNTAGT. The CDR3, as DNA: TGTGCCAGCAGTGCCAAACCAGGGAACACTGAAGCTTTCTTT. This sequence encodes CASSAKPGNTEAFF.

This chain links TRBV4-1 with TRBJ1-2; unclear D gene. The CDR3 totals 14 residues. The V end was cut by 7 bases, the J end by 2 bases, with 14 bases between. Germline lookup yields CDR1 MGHRA and CDR2 YSYEKL. CDR3 loop: CASNFPGTNYGYTF. The CDR3 coding sequence is TGCGCCAGCAATTTCCCAGGTACCAACTATGGCTACACCTTC.

With regard to this clone: The CDR3 does not end in the conserved phenylalanine or tryptophan, so this is likely a read error. This chain uses TRBV7-9 with TRBJ2-7; D possibly corresponds to TRBD2 (5 bases). Trimming removed 5 bases from V and 1 base from J, with 24 bases in between. The germline V gene encodes CDR1 SEHNR and CDR2 FQNEAQ (reference sequence). The CDR3 length is 18 residues. The CDR3 is CASSRTRGLSRESYEQYL. The CDR3 DNA sequence: TGTGCCAGCAGCCGCACCCGAGGACTGTCCCGCGAGTCCTACGAGCAGTACCTC.

The chain combines TRBV7-6 with TRBJ2-7; TRBD1 matches at 8 bases. Germline CDR1 is SGHVS and CDR2 is FNYEAQ. The V and J ends lost 5 bases and 2 bases, in that order; junction bases with no gene match: 20. CDR3 length: 19 residues. The CDR3, as DNA: TGTGCCAGCAGCCAGGGGACAGGTGGCATCCAGAGGCAAACCTACGAGCAGTACTTC. It is translated as CASSQGTGGIQRQTYEQYF.

This chain connects TRBV5-1 to TRBJ2-1; 8 nucleotides align to TRBD1. The CDR3 totals 13 residues. CDR1 and CDR2 from the germline V gene are SGHRS and YFSETQ. The junction had 2 bases not matched to a gene; V was cut back by 3 bases and J by 6 bases. CDR3 loop: CASSSDRANEQFF. The CDR3, as DNA: TGCGCCAGCAGCTCGGACAGGGCCAATGAGCAGTTCTTC. The full variable domain, in which reference TRBV5-1 and TRBJ2-1 provide the parts outside the CDR3, is KAGVTQTPRYLIKTRGQQVTLSCSPISGHRSVSWYQQTPGQGLQFLFEYFSETQRNKGNFPGRFSGRQFSNSRSEMNVSTLELGDSALYLCASSSDRANEQFFGPGTRLTVL.

This CDR3 reads CASSATGYNQPQHF. The CDR3 DNA reads as TGTGCCAGCAGTGCTACAGGGTACAATCAGCCCCAGCATTTT. The rearrangement joins TRBV6-6 to TRBJ1-5; D is perhaps TRBD1 (6 bases). Trimming took off 5 bases at V and 3 bases at J, with 11 bases between the two ends. The CDR3 is 14 amino acids. The germline CDR1 and CDR2 sequences are MNHNY and SVGAGI (reference sequence).

CDR3 nucleotides: TGTGCCAGCAGCCAAGAAGGCAGGGTGGGAGAGACCCAGTACTTC. It encodes CASSQEGRVGETQYF. The chain couples TRBV14 to TRBJ2-5, with a tentative D call TRBD1 (5 bases). Germline V lookup: CDR1 SGHDN, CDR2 FVKESK. CDR3 length: 15 residues. Trimming cost V 0 bases and J 4 bases, with 12 bases left between them.

The chain uses TRBV6-1 and TRBJ1-2; TRBD1 matches 8 bases. The CDR3 is 17 residues long. Trimming removed 2 bases from V and 8 bases from J; junction bases left unmatched: 16. Germline values: CDR1 MNHNS, CDR2 SASEGT. CDR3 loop: CASSERWGNRGFGGYTF. The CDR3, as DNA: TGTGCCAGCAGTGAACGTTGGGGTAACAGGGGGTTTGGGGGCTACACCTTC.

The rearrangement uses TRBV19 and TRBJ1-2; 10 bases match TRBD1. Unmatched junction bases numbered 5, after V lost 7 bases and J lost 3 bases. CDR3 length: 14 residues. Germline values: CDR1 LNHDA, CDR2 SQIVND (reference sequence). CDR3 DNA sequence: TGTGCCAGTACCCCGGACAGGGGGGACTATGGCTACACCTTC. This translates into CASTPDRGDYGYTF.